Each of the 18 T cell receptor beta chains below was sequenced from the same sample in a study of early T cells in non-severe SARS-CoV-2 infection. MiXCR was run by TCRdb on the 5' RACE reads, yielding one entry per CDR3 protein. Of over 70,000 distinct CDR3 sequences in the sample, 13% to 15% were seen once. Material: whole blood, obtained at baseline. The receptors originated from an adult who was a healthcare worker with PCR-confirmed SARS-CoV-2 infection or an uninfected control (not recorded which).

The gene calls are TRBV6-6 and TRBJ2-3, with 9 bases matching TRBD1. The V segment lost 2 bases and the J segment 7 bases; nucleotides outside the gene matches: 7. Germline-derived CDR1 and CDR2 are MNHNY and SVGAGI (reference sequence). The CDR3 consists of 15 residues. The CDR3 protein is CASSYDRDRVHTQYF. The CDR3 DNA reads TGTGCCAGCAGTTACGATAGGGACAGGGTACATACGCAGTATTTT.

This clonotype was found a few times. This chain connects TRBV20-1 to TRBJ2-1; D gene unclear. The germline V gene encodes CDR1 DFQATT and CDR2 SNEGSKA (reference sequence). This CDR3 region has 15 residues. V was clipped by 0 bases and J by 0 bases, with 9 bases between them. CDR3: CSARDIVSSYNEQFF. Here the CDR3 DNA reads TGCAGTGCTAGAGATATTGTAAGCTCCTACAATGAGCAGTTCTTC.

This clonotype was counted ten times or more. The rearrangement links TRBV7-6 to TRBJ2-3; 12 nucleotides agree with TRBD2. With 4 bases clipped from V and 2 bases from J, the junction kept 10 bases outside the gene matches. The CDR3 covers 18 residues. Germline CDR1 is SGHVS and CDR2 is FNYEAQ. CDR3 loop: CASSSGLAGGSPTDTQYF. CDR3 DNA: TGTGCCAGCAGCTCGGGACTAGCGGGTGGCAGTCCCACAGATACGCAGTATTTT. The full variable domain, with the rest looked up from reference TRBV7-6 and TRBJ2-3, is GAGVSQSPRYKVTKRGQDVALRCDPISGHVSLYWYRQALGQGPEFLTYFNYEAQQDKSGLPNDRFSAERPEGSISTLTIQRTEQRDSAMYRCASSSGLAGGSPTDTQYFGPGTRLTVL.

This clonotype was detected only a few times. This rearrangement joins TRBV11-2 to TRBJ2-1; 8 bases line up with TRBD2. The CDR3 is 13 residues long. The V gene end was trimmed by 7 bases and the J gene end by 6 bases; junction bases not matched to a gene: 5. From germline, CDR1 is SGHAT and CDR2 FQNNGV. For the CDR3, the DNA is TGTGCCAGCACCTCTGGACTAGCCAATGAGCAGTTCTTC. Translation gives CASTSGLANEQFF.

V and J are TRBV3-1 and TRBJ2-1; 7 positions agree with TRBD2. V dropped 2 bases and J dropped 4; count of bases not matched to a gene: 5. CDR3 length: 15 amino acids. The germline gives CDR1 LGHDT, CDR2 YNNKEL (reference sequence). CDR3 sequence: CASSQPSGEYNEQFF. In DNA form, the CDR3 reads TGTGCCAGCAGCCAACCTAGCGGAGAATACAATGAGCAGTTCTTC.

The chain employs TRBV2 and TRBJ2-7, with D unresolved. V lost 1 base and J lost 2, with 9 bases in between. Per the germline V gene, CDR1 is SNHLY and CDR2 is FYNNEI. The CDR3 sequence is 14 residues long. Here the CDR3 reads CASSEDPGAYEQYF. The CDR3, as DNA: TGTGCCAGCAGTGAAGACCCAGGCGCCTACGAGCAGTACTTC.

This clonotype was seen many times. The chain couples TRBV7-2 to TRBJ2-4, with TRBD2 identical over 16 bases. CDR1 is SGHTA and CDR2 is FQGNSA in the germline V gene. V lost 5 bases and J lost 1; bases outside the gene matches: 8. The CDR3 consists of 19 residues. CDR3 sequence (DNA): TGTGCCAGCAGCCCATCGGGACTAGCGGGAGGGCCGGCCAAAAACATTCAGTACTTC. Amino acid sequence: CASSPSGLAGGPAKNIQYF.

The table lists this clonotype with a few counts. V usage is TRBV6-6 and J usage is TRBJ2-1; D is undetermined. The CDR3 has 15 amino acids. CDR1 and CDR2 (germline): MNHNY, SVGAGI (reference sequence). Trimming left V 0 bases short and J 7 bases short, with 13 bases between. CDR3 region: CASSYSMSRKNEQFF. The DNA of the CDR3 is TGTGCCAGCAGTTACTCGATGTCGAGGAAGAATGAGCAGTTCTTC.

DNA of the CDR3: TGCAGCGCTTTCCAGGTCCAGACGTGGCGAGCTTTCTTT. Its protein product is CSAFQVQTWRAFF. The rearrangement uses TRBV29-1 and TRBJ1-1; D is uncertain. V lost 7 bases to trimming and J lost 10 bases, with 22 bases between them. This CDR3 has 13 residues. Germline V CDR1 and CDR2: SQVTM, ANQGSEA.

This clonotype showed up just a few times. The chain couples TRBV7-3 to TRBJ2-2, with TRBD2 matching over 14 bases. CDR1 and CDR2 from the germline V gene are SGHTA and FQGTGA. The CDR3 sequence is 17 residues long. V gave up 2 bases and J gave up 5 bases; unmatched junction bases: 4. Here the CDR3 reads CASSLSGLAGVTGELFF. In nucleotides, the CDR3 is TGTGCCAGCAGCTTATCGGGACTAGCGGGAGTAACCGGGGAGCTGTTTTTT.

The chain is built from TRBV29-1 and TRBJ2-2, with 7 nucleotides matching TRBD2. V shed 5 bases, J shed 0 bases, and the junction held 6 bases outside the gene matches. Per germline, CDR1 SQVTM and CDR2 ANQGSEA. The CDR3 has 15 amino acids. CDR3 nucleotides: TGCAGCGTTCCCAGCGGGGACCCGAACACCGGGGAGCTGTTTTTT. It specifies CSVPSGDPNTGELFF.

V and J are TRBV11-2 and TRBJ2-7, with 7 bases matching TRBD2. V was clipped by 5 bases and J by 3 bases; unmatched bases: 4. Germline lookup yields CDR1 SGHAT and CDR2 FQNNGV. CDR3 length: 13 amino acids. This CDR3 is CASSQAGDYEQYF. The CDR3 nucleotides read TGTGCCAGCAGCCAGGCGGGGGACTACGAGCAGTACTTC. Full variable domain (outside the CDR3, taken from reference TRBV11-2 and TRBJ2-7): EAGVAQSPRYKIIEKRQSVAFWCNPISGHATLYWYQQILGQGPKLLIQFQNNGVVDDSQLPKDRFSAERLKGVDSTLKIQPAKLEDSAVYLCASSQAGDYEQYFGPGTRLTVT.

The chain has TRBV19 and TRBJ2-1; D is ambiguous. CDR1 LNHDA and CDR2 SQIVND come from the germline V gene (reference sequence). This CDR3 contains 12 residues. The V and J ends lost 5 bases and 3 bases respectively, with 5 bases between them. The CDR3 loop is CASSVSYNEQFF. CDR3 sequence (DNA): TGTGCCAGTAGTGTTAGCTACAATGAGCAGTTCTTC.

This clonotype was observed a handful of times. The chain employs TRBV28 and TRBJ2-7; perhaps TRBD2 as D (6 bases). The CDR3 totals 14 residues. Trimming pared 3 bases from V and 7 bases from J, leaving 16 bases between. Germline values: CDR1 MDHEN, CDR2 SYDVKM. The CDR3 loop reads CASSLEGPVREQYF. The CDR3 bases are TGTGCCAGCAGTTTGGAGGGTCCCGTTCGGGAGCAGTACTTC.

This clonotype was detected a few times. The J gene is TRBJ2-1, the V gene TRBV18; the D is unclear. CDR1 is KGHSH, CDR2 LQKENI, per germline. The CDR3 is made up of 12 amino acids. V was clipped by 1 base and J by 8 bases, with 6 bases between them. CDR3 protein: CASSPRADEQFF. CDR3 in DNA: TGTGCCAGCTCACCACGGGCAGATGAGCAGTTCTTC.

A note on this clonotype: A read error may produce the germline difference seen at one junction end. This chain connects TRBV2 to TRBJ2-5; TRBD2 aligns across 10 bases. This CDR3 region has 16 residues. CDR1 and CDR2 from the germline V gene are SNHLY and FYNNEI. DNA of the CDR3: TGCGCCAGCAGTGAACTCGGAGCGGGAGGGCCAGAGACCCAGTACTTC. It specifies CASSELGAGGPETQYF.

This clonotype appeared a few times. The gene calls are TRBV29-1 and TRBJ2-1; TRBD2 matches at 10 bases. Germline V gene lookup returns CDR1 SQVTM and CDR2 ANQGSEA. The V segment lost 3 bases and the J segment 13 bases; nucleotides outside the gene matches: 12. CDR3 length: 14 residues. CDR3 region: CSVDQREGGLRQFF. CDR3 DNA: TGCAGCGTTGACCAGCGGGAGGGAGGATTGCGTCAGTTCTTC.

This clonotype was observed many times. The CDR3 DNA reads as TGTGCCAGCAAATCGGGGTCCCCGGGCTACGAGCAGTACTTC. It translates to CASKSGSPGYEQYF. The chain carries TRBV25-1 and TRBJ2-7; D perhaps matches TRBD2 (5 bases). The V gene's germline CDR1 is MGHDK and CDR2 SYGVNS. Trimming stripped 7 bases from V and 3 bases from J, with 16 bases between. The CDR3 has 14 amino acids.